The rows below give T cell receptor beta chains drawn from one sample of a study of blood T cell repertoires in COVID-19. Data came from immunoSEQ multiplex PCR; TCRdb stores just in-frame clones and leaves some out. The table lists approximately 210,000 clones, around 80% of them singletons. Sequencing input: peripheral blood. The source is a woman older than 75 with COVID-19, enrolled during active disease. Each CDR3 is given without its conserved first and last residue. Not every row has a clone size; where given, it reads once, few, many or a size class.

ASAIGRTEAF,TRBV6-5,-
ASSQSQREQF,TRBV16,-
ASSWRTGCQSNQPQH,TRBV5-6,-
ASSLGPGSDYGYT,TRBV7-2,-
ASSRQGRGELF,TRBV12-3/TRBV12-4,-
AIRTSGAGAQF,TRBV10-3,once
ASSPASTTNEKLF,TRBV5-1,-
ATSDNRGLNEKLF,TRBV24-1,-
AISPTSGGTYNEQF,TRBV10-3,-
AISDSRSGNTIY,TRBV10-3,-
ASSQGLAGGRAKNIQY,TRBV4-1,-
ASSQGNRTGGLENIQY,TRBV4-1,once
ATSDLQRGELF,TRBV24-1,-
ASSLEGVLRVYNSPLH,TRBV5-8,-
ASSHQGRLPYEQY,TRBV5-4,few
ASPRELTGELF,TRBV28,-
ASSYSFTGAGANVLT,TRBV6-2/TRBV6-3,many
ATSDPGTGAQGGYT,TRBV24-1,-
ASSLWGEVVAKNIQY,TRBV7-2,-
ASSANNEQF,TRBV10-1,-
ASSPDRLGVAF,TRBV18,-
ASSQLHDRGYGYT,TRBV3-1/TRBV3-2,few
ASSPLQGPNTEAF,TRBV18,few
ASSNTMNTEAF,TRBV19,once
ASSGTGQNTIY,TRBV12-3/TRBV12-4,-
ASSLFGGGGTDTQY,TRBV5-5,-
ASSRTGQRVDEQY,TRBV7-2,few
ASWTSGGAGGETQY,TRBV5-5,-
ASSQDLRSSYNSPLH,TRBV4-1,-
ASSPGAGLNTEAF,TRBV7-9,-
ASSADRNTEAF,TRBV7-8,-
ASSQDFAGSGANVLT,TRBV3-1/TRBV3-2,-
ASSEGLAAEETQY,TRBV6-1,-
ASSSRGDYGYT,TRBV10-2,once
ASSPGDRRGYT,TRBV18,-
ASSRDSRLGQPQH,TRBV2,-
ASSEQNTEAF,TRBV2,-
ASSSTGGQGAKETQY,TRBV3-1/TRBV3-2,many
ASSPQGAYNEQF,TRBV7-9,-
ASSYGQGSQPQH,TRBV6-5,once